This T cell receptor (beta chain) was sequenced for a study of beta chain features in type 1 diabetes. All of the isolated RNA was reverse transcribed, so expressed TCRB transcripts were sequenced. The repertoire was sequenced with immunoSEQ multiplex PCR; TCRdb's copy has only in-frame clones and lacks some. The profile covers about 210,000 clones, with around 9.9% appearing a single time and approximately 1.4% taken by the ten largest. This clone was observed many times. Germline V gene sequence: CDR1 SGDLS, CDR2 YYNGEE. CDR3 length: 14 amino acids. V gave up 4 bases and J gave up 4 bases; unmatched junction bases: 4.

The J gene is TRBJ1-4, the V gene TRBV9; TRBD1 aligns across 7 bases. Sequenced: central memory CD4+ T cells from blood. The TCR comes from a man aged 18 to 35 in good health. The CDR3 region is CASSLRQGNEKLFF. In nucleotides, the CDR3 is TGTGCCAGCAGCCTTCGACAGGGTAATGAAAAACTGTTTTTT.